The next 4 T cell receptor beta chains were all read from a single sample in a study of blood T cells in healthy people across ages. Combining a sample-barcoded 5' primer with a J-beta primer mix, a second PCR ran for roughly 6 to 12 cycles. Each CDR3 protein is one row after TCRdb ran MiXCR on the 5' RACE reads. This sample yields over 950,000 distinct CDR3 sequences, of which roughly two fifths are seen a single time; less than 15% belongs to the top ten. The sequencing input was blood. All receptors come from a man between 18 and 29 years old in good health.

The chain joins TRBV6-5 to TRBJ2-5, with TRBD2 identical over 15 bases. Per germline, CDR1 MNHEY and CDR2 SVGAGI. V shed 1 base, J shed 5 bases, and the junction held 8 bases outside the gene matches. The CDR3 has 18 residues. The CDR3 region is CASSYYGLAGGSFETQYF. CDR3 bases: TGTGCCAGCAGTTACTACGGACTAGCGGGAGGGTCGTTTGAGACCCAGTACTTC.

This clonotype showed up just a few times. The rearrangement joins TRBV9 to TRBJ2-1; 7 nucleotides align to TRBD2. The J segment lost 1 base and the V segment lost 0 bases, leaving 1 base of the junction unmatched. The germline CDR1 and CDR2 sequences are SGDLS and YYNGEE. The CDR3 is 15 residues long. The DNA of the CDR3 is TGTGCCAGCAGCGTAGAAGCGGGGTCCTACAATGAGCAGTTCTTC. This gives the protein CASSVEAGSYNEQFF.

The chain uses TRBV12-3 or TRBV12-4 and TRBJ2-1, with 9 nucleotides matching TRBD1. Judging by the DNA end, TRBJ2-7 fits better; the J call may be wrong. This CDR3 contains 15 residues. CDR3 DNA: TGTGCCAGCAGTGGGGACAGGGAAAACTACAATGAGCAGTACTTC. This encodes CASSGDRENYNEQYF.

CDR3 bases: TGTGCCAGCAGTTTAATGTGGGGGGCAAGCTATGGCTACACCTTC. Translated, it gives CASSLMWGASYGYTF. The chain combines TRBV27 with TRBJ1-2; tentative D call: TRBD1 (6 bases). There are 15 residues in the CDR3. Trimming took off 2 bases at V and 4 bases at J, with 14 bases between the two ends. The germline gives CDR1 MNHEY, CDR2 SMNVEV (reference sequence).